The T cell receptor (beta chain) described here comes from a study of T cells in localized non-small cell lung cancer. Study results and caveats: When the top 100 tumor clones were examined, a median approximately 57 of them also appeared in the adjacent lung, which was paired and uninvolved. There was higher T cell clonality in uninvolved adjacent lung than in tumor, and it was highest there. One tumor region alone was sequenced, and heterogeneity therefore remains possible.

J lost 6 bases, V lost 6 bases, and 5 bases had no gene match. The CDR3 has 13 amino acids. Sequencing was performed with immunoSEQ multiplex PCR; in TCRdb, only in-frame clones are kept and a portion is missing. The table shows 920 or so clones, with under 25% occurring only once. This clone was observed a few times. What it recognizes is unknown. The gene calls are TRBV23-1 and TRBJ2-1, with 7 positions matching TRBD1. TRBV23-1 is an ORF; its function is uncertain. The source is a woman between 35 and 70 years old with stage III lung adenocarcinoma. The material sequenced was normal lung tissue next to the tumor, taken before any cancer treatment. The CDR3 DNA sequence: TGCGCCAGCAGCTGGGACAGACCCAATGAGCAGTTCTTC. Amino acid sequence: CASSWDRPNEQFF.